This T cell receptor beta chain comes out of a study of blood T cell repertoires in COVID-19. Study information: Researchers got acute and convalescent COVID-19 samples from the United States, Italy and Spain.

Enrolled through a virtual design, the participants were between roughly 18 and 90 years of age and came from about two dozen US areas. Recovery meant two consecutive negative NP/OP PCR tests, professional clearance, or resolved symptoms. The assay was immunoSEQ multiplex PCR, and TCRdb's table has in-frame clones only and misses some. The sample holds 350,000 or so clones, more than 85% seen once. From germline, CDR1 is MNHEY and CDR2 SMNVEV (reference sequence). The length of the CDR3 is 16 residues. The V gene end was trimmed by 3 bases and the J gene end by 7 bases; junction bases not matched to a gene: 9.

The V call is TRBV27, the J call TRBJ2-1, with 10 bases identical to TRBD2. The TCR comes from a woman aged 25 to 45 who had recovered from COVID-19. Sequencing input: PBMCs or T cells enriched from blood (not recorded which). The CDR3 loop is CASSLRGTSVSNEQFF. The CDR3 bases are TGTGCCAGCAGTTTGAGAGGGACTAGCGTTTCTAATGAGCAGTTCTTC.